The 7 T cell receptor beta chains below all came from one sample that was sequenced in a study of shared clonotypes between healthy human individuals (dated by TCRdb to the early 2020s). The library was prepared using the immunoSEQ multiplex PCR assay. In its TCRdb copy, this immuneACCESS table keeps in-frame sequences only and misses some clones. Where compared with another copy, unresolved V genes explain less than half of these, and the others have no known cause. The sample profile shows 2 million to 2.5 million clones; 85% to 95% of them were found once. More than 1.5% of the sample lies in the top ten. CD8 naive samples were CD45RO-negative cells positively selected for CCR7, giving a CD45RA+CCR7+ population that excluded TemRA cells. Input material: naive CD8+ T cells from PBMCs. Read against the paper, the sample's cell subset or site label means: CD45RA+CCR7+. These receptors originate from a young man in good health. Some clones in this sample may be carry-over from other donors' samples.

The chain couples TRBV6-5 to TRBJ2-3; 7 nucleotides agree with TRBD2. This CDR3 is 14 amino acids long. Germline-derived CDR1 and CDR2 are MNHEY and SVGAGI. Germline trimming cut 1 base from V and 5 bases from J; bases unmatched to any gene: 3. The CDR3 reads CASSYLGGLDTQYF. CDR3 coding DNA: TGTGCCAGCAGTTACTTGGGGGGGTTAGATACGCAGTATTTT.

This chain uses TRBV6-5 with TRBJ2-1, with 8 bases aligning to TRBD1. The CDR3 is made up of 13 amino acids. CDR1 MNHEY and CDR2 SVGAGI come from the germline V gene. J gave up 9 bases and V 6 bases, and 7 bases lay outside the gene matches. The CDR3 reads CASSFDRGAEQFF. The CDR3 DNA sequence: TGTGCCAGCAGCTTTGACAGGGGTGCTGAGCAGTTCTTC.

The CDR3 reads CASSSRGQETQYF. The CDR3 region has the DNA TGTGCCAGCAGTTCCAGGGGCCAAGAGACCCAGTACTTC. The J gene is TRBJ2-5, the V gene TRBV28, with D possibly being TRBD1 (6 bases). Germline V CDR1 and CDR2: MDHEN, SYDVKM. Trimming removed 4 bases at V and 1 base at J, with 7 bases between. This CDR3 contains 13 residues.

About this clone itself: Other nucleotide sequences from this sample produce the same CDR3. This sequence joins TRBV7-6 and TRBJ2-6; D gene uncertain. Germline CDR1 reads SGHVS; CDR2 reads FNYEAQ. Between the trimmed V and J ends, which lost 0 bases and 0 bases, there was a span of 6 bases. The CDR3 has 16 amino acids. The CDR3 is CASSLAPGSGANVLTF. CDR3 nucleotide sequence: TGTGCCAGCAGCTTAGCCCCGGGCTCTGGGGCCAACGTCCTGACTTTC. Together with reference TRBV7-6 and TRBJ2-6, the CDR3 gives the full variable domain: GAGVSQSPRYKVTKRGQDVALRCDPISGHVSLYWYRQALGQGPEFLTYFNYEAQQDKSGLPNDRFSAERPEGSISTLTIQRTEQRDSAMYRCASSLAPGSGANVLTFGAGSRLTVL.

The chain couples TRBV30 to TRBJ2-7, with 7 bases aligning to TRBD2. The V segment lost 4 bases and the J segment 4 bases; nucleotides outside the gene matches: 7. Germline CDR1 and CDR2: GTSNPN and SVGIG (reference sequence). This CDR3 has 13 amino acids. The CDR3 sequence: CAWTAGEVYEQYF. The CDR3 DNA sequence: TGTGCCTGGACGGCGGGAGAGGTTTACGAGCAGTACTTC.

The V and J genes are TRBV7-6 and TRBJ2-3, with 7 nucleotides matching TRBD2. Germline trimming cut 3 bases from V and 5 bases from J; bases unmatched to any gene: 14. This CDR3 contains 17 residues. Germline V gene lookup returns CDR1 SGHVS and CDR2 FNYEAQ. The CDR3 reads CASSLGPLGGSIDTQYF. The CDR3 DNA reads TGTGCCAGCAGCTTGGGGCCGCTAGGCGGGAGTATAGATACGCAGTATTTT. The full variable domain, its missing parts supplied by reference TRBV7-6 and TRBJ2-3, is GAGVSQSPRYKVTKRGQDVALRCDPISGHVSLYWYRQALGQGPEFLTYFNYEAQQDKSGLPNDRFSAERPEGSISTLTIQRTEQRDSAMYRCASSLGPLGGSIDTQYFGPGTRLTVL.

Of note for this clone: This sample includes further DNA sequences coding for the same CDR3. J is TRBJ2-7 and V is TRBV5-1, with D possibly being TRBD2 (5 bases). The length of the CDR3 is 14 residues. The germline CDR1 and CDR2 sequences are SGHRS and YFSETQ. Trimming took 1 base from V and 1 from J, leaving 9 bases between them. The CDR3 region has the DNA TGCGCCAGCAGCTTGACCCGGAGGTCCTACGAGCAGTACTTC. This encodes CASSLTRRSYEQYF.